The next 15 T cell receptor beta chains were all read from a single sample in a study of cytomegalovirus exposure and HLA in healthy donors. The PCR was carried out with 60 Vbeta primers and 13 Jbeta primers. Data came from immunoSEQ multiplex PCR; TCRdb stores just in-frame clones and leaves some out. The sample lists approximately 200,000 clones; around 85% were seen once. The sample consisted of PBMCs. These receptors originate from a woman aged 45-59 years in good health and CMV-seronegative.

This clone was seen more than once but under ten times. This chain joins TRBV19 and TRBJ1-1, with D maybe TRBD1 (6 bases). In germline, CDR1 is LNHDA, CDR2 SQIVND (reference sequence). CDR3 length equals 13 residues. Deletions cut 7 bases from V and 2 bases from J, with 11 bases between. CDR3: CASKGQLNTEAFF. DNA of the CDR3: TGTGCCAGTAAAGGACAGCTAAACACTGAAGCTTTCTTT.

As regards this clone: This CDR3 is also generated by other DNA sequences in the sample. The rearrangement links TRBV9 to TRBJ1-1; D gene uncertain. The V end lost 3 bases, the J end lost 6 bases, and 27 bases lay between the germline ends. The CDR3 totals 18 residues. The germline V gene encodes CDR1 SGDLS and CDR2 YYNGEE. The CDR3 DNA is TGTGCCAGCAGCGCTAGGCCCGGCGTCGGGGATCGCCCTCCTGAAGCTTTCTTT. Translation gives CASSARPGVGDRPPEAFF.

The chain employs TRBV6-6 and TRBJ2-5; D is perhaps TRBD2 (6 bases). Trimming removed 4 bases from V and 5 bases from J, with 20 bases in between. Germline CDR1 MNHNY, CDR2 SVGAGI (reference sequence). This CDR3 has 16 amino acids. The CDR3 DNA reads TGTGCCAGCAGTTCCCGGGACTCAGCAAGATGGGAGACCCAGTACTTC. This encodes CASSSRDSARWETQYF.

In its sample, this clone was seen a few times. The chain links TRBV7-9 to TRBJ1-1, with D maybe TRBD1 (6 bases). This CDR3 has 13 amino acids. From germline, CDR1 is SEHNR and CDR2 FQNEAQ (reference sequence). V was pared by 5 bases and J by 1 base, with 8 bases between. The CDR3 coding sequence is TGTGCCAGCAGCCTACAGGGGAACACTGAAGCTTTCTTT. This translates into CASSLQGNTEAFF.

The chain links TRBV29-1 to TRBJ2-7; D might be TRBD1 (5 bases). Per germline, CDR1 SQVTM and CDR2 ANQGSEA. This CDR3 contains 13 residues. Trimming shortened V by 0 bases and J by 2 bases, and 8 bases separated the two germline ends. CDR3 loop: CSVEDQGTYEQYF. CDR3 bases: TGCAGCGTTGAAGATCAGGGAACCTACGAGCAGTACTTC.

V is TRBV13 and J is TRBJ1-1, with TRBD1 as a possible D gene (6 bases). The V gene's germline CDR1 is PRHDT and CDR2 FYEKMQ (reference sequence). The V end lost 8 bases, the J end lost 3 bases, and 19 bases lay between the germline ends. The CDR3 has 15 amino acids. For the CDR3, the DNA is TGTGCCAGCGGCACTAAACAGGGAGGGGACACTGAAGCTTTCTTT. Translating gives CASGTKQGGDTEAFF.

DNA of the CDR3: TGTGCCAGCAGTTCGTCTCGGGAAGAGCAGTACTTC. It translates to CASSSSREEQYF. The rearrangement uses TRBV7-9 and TRBJ2-7; D is possibly TRBD2 (5 bases). The germline V gene encodes CDR1 SEHNR and CDR2 FQNEAQ (reference sequence). V shed 6 bases and J shed 7 bases, with 13 bases lying between them. The CDR3 has 12 residues.

The chain links TRBV21-1 to TRBJ2-5; the D call in the table, TRBD1, was not verified against the DNA. TRBV21-1 is a pseudogene locus. The CDR3 runs to 15 residues. As DNA, the CDR3 is TGTGCCAGCAGCAAGAACCCCAGGGGGCAAGAGACCCAGTACTTC. This sequence encodes CASSKNPRGQETQYF.

This chain joins TRBV5-1 and TRBJ2-7; 10 bases fit TRBD2. V shed 4 bases and J 2 bases; nucleotides not matched to a gene: 9. The CDR3 is 16 amino acids. Per the germline V gene, CDR1 is SGHRS and CDR2 is YFSETQ. The CDR3 sequence is CASSNQLAGKTYEQYF. Written as DNA, the CDR3 is TGCGCCAGCAGCAATCAACTAGCGGGAAAAACCTACGAGCAGTACTTC.

This chain links TRBV7-3 with TRBJ2-1; 11 bases agree with TRBD2. The CDR3 is made up of 16 amino acids. V trimming: 5 bases; J trimming: 4 bases; junction bases outside the gene matches: 7. The germline V gene encodes CDR1 SGHTA and CDR2 FQGTGA. This CDR3 is CASSDKGTSGYNEQFF. The CDR3 coding sequence is TGTGCCAGCAGCGATAAAGGGACTAGCGGATACAATGAGCAGTTCTTC.

The chain has TRBV7-9 and TRBJ2-7; 7 positions match TRBD1. Unmatched junction bases numbered 6, after V lost 1 base and J lost 0 bases. The CDR3 extends over 16 amino acids. Per germline, CDR1 SEHNR and CDR2 FQNEAQ (reference sequence). The DNA of the CDR3 is TGTGCCAGCAGCTTAGAGGAGACAGGGAACTCCTACGAGCAGTACTTC. Its protein is CASSLEETGNSYEQYF.

This chain links TRBV7-9 with TRBJ2-6; TRBD2 aligns across 11 bases. This CDR3 region has 18 residues. CDR1 and CDR2 (germline): SEHNR, FQNEAQ (reference sequence). V lost 3 bases and J lost 2; bases outside the gene matches: 6. CDR3: CASSLGLADRAGANVLTF. For the CDR3, the DNA is TGTGCCAGCAGCTTGGGACTAGCGGATCGCGCTGGGGCCAACGTCCTGACTTTC.

The V gene is TRBV7-6, the J gene TRBJ2-1, with a weak D call TRBD2 (5 bases). Trimming took 3 bases from V and 0 from J, leaving 12 bases between them. CDR1 SGHVS and CDR2 FNYEAQ come from the germline V gene. The CDR3 sequence is 16 residues long. In DNA, the CDR3 is TGTGCCAGCAGCTTTGGCGGGCCGAGCTCCTACAATGAGCAGTTCTTC. It codes for CASSFGGPSSYNEQFF. Combining the CDR3 with reference TRBV7-6 and TRBJ2-1 gives the whole variable domain GAGVSQSPRYKVTKRGQDVALRCDPISGHVSLYWYRQALGQGPEFLTYFNYEAQQDKSGLPNDRFSAERPEGSISTLTIQRTEQRDSAMYRCASSFGGPSSYNEQFFGPGTRLTVL.

A note on this clone: The junction departs from germline at one end; a sequencing error may be responsible. Other DNA sequences in this specimen translate into the identical CDR3. The V and J genes are TRBV5-4 and TRBJ2-5; 7 bases align to TRBD1. This CDR3 spans 14 amino acids. Germline loops: CDR1 SGHNT, CDR2 YYREEE (reference sequence). The CDR3, as DNA: TGCGCCAGCAGCTTAGGGACAGATCAAGAGACCCAGTACTTC. It encodes CASSLGTDQETQYF.

The J gene is TRBJ1-3, the V gene TRBV15; the D is unclear. Per the germline V gene, CDR1 is LNHNV and CDR2 is YYDKDF (reference sequence). This CDR3 comprises 15 residues. V was pared by 0 bases and J by 0 bases, with 6 bases between. CDR3 sequence: CATSRDKSSGNTIYF. CDR3 bases: TGTGCCACCAGCAGAGATAAGAGCTCTGGAAACACCATATATTTT.